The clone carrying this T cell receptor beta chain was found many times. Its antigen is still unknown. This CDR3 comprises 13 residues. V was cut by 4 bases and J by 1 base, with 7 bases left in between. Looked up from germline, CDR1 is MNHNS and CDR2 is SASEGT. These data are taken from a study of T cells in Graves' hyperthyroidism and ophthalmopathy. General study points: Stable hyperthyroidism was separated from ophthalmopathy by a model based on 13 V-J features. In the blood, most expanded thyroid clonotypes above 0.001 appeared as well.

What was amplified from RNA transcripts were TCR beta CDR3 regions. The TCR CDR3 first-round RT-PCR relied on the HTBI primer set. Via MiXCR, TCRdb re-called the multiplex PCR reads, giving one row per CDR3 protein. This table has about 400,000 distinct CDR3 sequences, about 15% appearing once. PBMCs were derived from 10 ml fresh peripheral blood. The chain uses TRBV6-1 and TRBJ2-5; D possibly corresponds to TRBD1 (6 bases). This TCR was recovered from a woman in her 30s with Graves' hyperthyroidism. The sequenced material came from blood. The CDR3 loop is CASSGTAQETQYF. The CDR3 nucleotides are TGTGCCAGCAGTGGGACAGCCCAAGAGACCCAGTACTTC.